This TCR beta chain appears in the sequencing data of a study of radiation and T cells in renal cell carcinoma. Study background: Nephrectomy followed 15 Gy stereotactic body radiation by 4 weeks. Study observations and caveats: Top tumor clonotypes rose in blood 2 weeks post-radiation, then contracted.

Method: immunoSEQ multiplex PCR; TCRdb's copy keeps in-frame clones and lacks some. The data contain about 160,000 clones, roughly nine tenths of them singletons. In germline, CDR1 is SGDLS, CDR2 YYNGEE. The CDR3 has 16 amino acids. Losses at the gene ends were 2 bases for V and 4 bases for J; bases not matched to a gene: 8. Details on this clone: Its target is unknown.

Time point reported: baseline pretreatment blood. Indicated treatment: 15 Gy SBRT to primary tumor, nephrectomy 4 weeks later. Clear cell pathology was present in this patient's renal cell carcinoma. The sample here was blood, taken from a patient whose treatment included radiotherapy and nephrectomy. This receptor was taken from a woman in her 70s with renal cell carcinoma. This sequence joins TRBV9 and TRBJ2-5; 10 bases are shared with TRBD1. This CDR3 reads CASSVGDRGWGETQYF. The CDR3 nucleotides are TGTGCCAGCAGCGTTGGGGACAGGGGTTGGGGAGAGACCCAGTACTTC.